This T cell receptor beta chain was obtained from a study of lymphopenia after photon versus proton radiotherapy. Notes on the study in general: Only patients who died were analyzed for survival; proton advantage is unproven. Under photons, naive T cells and diversity fell while effector/memory populations rose.

For this clone: Its antigen is as yet unknown.

Trimming took 5 bases from V and 4 from J, leaving 11 bases between them. The CDR3 loop spans 13 amino acids. Germline V gives CDR1 MGHDK, CDR2 SYGVNS. Produced via immunoSEQ multiplex PCR; TCRdb's table is partial and in-frame only. The data contain some 27,000 clones, around nine tenths of them singletons. The chain couples TRBV25-1 to TRBJ1-2; D might be TRBD1 (6 bases). Sequences were derived from peripheral blood, sampled from a patient treated with proton-based radiotherapy. This TCR was sampled from a woman aged 55-70 years with cholangiocarcinoma. Some clones in this sample may be carry-over from other donors' samples. The chain's CDR3 is CASSLQGVYGYTF. The CDR3 coding sequence is TGTGCCAGCAGTTTACAGGGCGTCTATGGCTACACCTTC.